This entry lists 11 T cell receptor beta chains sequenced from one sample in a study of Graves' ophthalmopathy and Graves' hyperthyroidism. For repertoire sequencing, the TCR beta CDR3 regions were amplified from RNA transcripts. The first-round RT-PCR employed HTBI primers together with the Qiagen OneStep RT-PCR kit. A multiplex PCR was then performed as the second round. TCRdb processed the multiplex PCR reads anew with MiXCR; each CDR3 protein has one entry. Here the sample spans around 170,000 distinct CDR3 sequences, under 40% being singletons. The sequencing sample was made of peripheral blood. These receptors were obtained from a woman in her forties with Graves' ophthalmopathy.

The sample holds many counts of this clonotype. The chain's CDR3 is CASSGQGLYEQYF. CDR3 DNA: TGTGCCAGCAGTGGGCAGGGCCTCTACGAGCAGTACTTC. The chain combines TRBV2 with TRBJ2-7; maybe TRBD1 (5 bases). There are 13 residues in the CDR3. Germline CDR1 and CDR2: SNHLY and FYNNEI. V dropped 4 bases and J dropped 3 bases, with 10 bases sitting between them.

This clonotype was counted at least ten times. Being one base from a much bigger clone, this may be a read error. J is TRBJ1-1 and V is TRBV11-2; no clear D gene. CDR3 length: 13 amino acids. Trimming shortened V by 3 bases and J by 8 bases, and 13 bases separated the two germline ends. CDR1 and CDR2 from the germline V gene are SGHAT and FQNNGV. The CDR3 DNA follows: TGTGCCAGCAGCTTCGGGCCCCTCAGAGAAGCTTTCTTT. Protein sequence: CASSFGPLREAFF.

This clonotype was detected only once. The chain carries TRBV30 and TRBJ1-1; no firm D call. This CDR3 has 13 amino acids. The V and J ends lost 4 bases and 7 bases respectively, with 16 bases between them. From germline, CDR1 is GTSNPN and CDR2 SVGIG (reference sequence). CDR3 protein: CAWKVWRLSEAFF. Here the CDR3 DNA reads TGTGCCTGGAAGGTTTGGAGATTGAGTGAAGCTTTCTTT. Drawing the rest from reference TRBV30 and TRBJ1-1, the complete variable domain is SQTIHQWPATLVQPVGSPLSLECTVEGTSNPNLYWYRQAAGRGLQLLFYSVGIGQISSEVPQNLSASRPQDRQFILSSKKLLLSDSGFYLCAWKVWRLSEAFFGQGTRLTVV.

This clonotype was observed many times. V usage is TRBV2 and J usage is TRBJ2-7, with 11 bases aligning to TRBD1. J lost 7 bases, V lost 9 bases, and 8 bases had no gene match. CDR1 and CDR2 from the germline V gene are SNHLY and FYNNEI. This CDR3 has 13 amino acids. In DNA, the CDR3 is TGTGCCAGTGGACAGGGGGCGCTGGGAGAGCAGTACTTC. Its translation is CASGQGALGEQYF. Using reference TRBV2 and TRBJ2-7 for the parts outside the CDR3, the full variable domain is EPEVTQTPSHQVTQMGQEVILRCVPISNHLYFYWYRQILGQKVEFLVSFYNNEISEKSEIFDDQFSVERPDGSNFTLKIRSTKLEDSAMYFCASGQGALGEQYFGPGTRLTVT.

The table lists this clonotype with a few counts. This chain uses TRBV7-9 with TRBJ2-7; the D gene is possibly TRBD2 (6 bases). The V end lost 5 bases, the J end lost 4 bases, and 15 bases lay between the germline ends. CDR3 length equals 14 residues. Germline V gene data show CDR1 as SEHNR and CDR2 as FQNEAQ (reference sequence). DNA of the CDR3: TGTGCCAGCAGCCCCCAAGAGGGGAGGTACGAGCAGTACTTC. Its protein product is CASSPQEGRYEQYF.

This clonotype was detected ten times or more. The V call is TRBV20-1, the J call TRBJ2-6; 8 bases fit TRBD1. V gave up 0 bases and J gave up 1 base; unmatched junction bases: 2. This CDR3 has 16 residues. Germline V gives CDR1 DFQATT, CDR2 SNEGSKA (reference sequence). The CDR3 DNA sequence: TGCAGTGCTAGAGACTGGACAGGGTCTGGGGCCAACGTCCTGACTTTC. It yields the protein CSARDWTGSGANVLTF.

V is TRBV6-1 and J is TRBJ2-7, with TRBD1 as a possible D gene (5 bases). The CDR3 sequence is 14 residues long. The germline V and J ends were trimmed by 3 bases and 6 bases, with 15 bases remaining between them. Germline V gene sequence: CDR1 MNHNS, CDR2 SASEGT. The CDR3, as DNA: TGTGCCAGCAGTGAGGCAGGGTTCTACGGCGAGCAGTACTTC. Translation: CASSEAGFYGEQYF.

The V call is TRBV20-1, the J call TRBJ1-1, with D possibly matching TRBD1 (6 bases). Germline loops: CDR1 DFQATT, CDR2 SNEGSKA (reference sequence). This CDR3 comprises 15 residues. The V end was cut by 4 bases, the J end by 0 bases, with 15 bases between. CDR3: CSAILVDSMNTEAFF. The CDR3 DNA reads TGCAGTGCTATCCTCGTGGACAGTATGAACACTGAAGCTTTCTTT.

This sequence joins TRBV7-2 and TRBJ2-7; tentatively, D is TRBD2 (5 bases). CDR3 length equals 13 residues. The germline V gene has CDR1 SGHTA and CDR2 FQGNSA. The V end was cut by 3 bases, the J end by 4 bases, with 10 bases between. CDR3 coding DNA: TGTGCCAGCAGCTTCGGCTGGGAGTACGAGCAGTACTTC. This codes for CASSFGWEYEQYF. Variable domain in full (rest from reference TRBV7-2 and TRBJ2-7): GAGVSQSPSNKVTEKGKDVELRCDPISGHTALYWYRQSLGQGLEFLIYFQGNSAPDKSGLPSDRFSAERTGGSVSTLTIQRTQQEDSAVYLCASSFGWEYEQYFGPGTRLTVT.

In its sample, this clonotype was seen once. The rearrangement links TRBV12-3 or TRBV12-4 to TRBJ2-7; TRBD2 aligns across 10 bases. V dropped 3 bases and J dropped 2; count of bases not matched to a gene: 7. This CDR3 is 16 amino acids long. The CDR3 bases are TGTGCCAGCAGTTTCGGGGGGCTAGCGGGAGCCTACGAGCAGTACTTC. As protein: CASSFGGLAGAYEQYF.

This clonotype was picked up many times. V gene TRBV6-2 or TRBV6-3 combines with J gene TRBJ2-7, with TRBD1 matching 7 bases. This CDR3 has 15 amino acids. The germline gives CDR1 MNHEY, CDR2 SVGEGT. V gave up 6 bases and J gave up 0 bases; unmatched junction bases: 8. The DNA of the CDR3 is TGTGCCAGCAGCTACGACAGGGTCCGCTCCTACGAGCAGTACTTC. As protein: CASSYDRVRSYEQYF.